Reported below is one T cell receptor beta chain. The CDR3 runs 14 residues. The J segment lost 5 bases and the V segment lost 4 bases, leaving 7 bases of the junction unmatched. From germline, CDR1 is SGDLS and CDR2 YYNGEE. These data come from a study of blood T cell repertoires in COVID-19. Looking at the study overall: Some COVID-19 samples were acute and others convalescent; all came from the United States, Italy and Spain. Nucleic acid was either cDNA or gDNA, and it came from T cells, B-cell-depleted T cells, or PBMCs.

Original processing notes: Nucleated cell number was recorded as an estimate derived from reference gene primer amplification. Sequenced by immunoSEQ multiplex PCR; TCRdb stores in-frame clones only, minus some. V and J calls and clone size are those listed in that table; D and trimming were worked out from the DNA. The data show 85,000 to 130,000 clones, around 87% seen once. The TCR sequence derives from a man aged 50 to 60 with acute or convalescent COVID-19. The sample was peripheral blood. This chain connects TRBV9 to TRBJ2-5, with 8 bases identical to TRBD2. CDR3 loop: CASSLSGILETQYF. Here the CDR3 DNA reads TGTGCCAGCAGCCTTAGCGGGATACTTGAGACCCAGTACTTC.